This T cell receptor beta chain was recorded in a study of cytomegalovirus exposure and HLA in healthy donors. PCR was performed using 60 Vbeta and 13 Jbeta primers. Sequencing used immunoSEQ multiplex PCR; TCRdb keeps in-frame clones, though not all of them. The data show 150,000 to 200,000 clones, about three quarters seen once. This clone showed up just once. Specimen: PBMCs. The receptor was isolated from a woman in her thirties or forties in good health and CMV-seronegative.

CDR3 in amino acids: CASAGGANVLTF. The DNA of the CDR3 is TGTGCCAGCGCGGGGGGGGCCAACGTCCTGACTTTC. The J gene is TRBJ2-6, the V gene TRBV27, with D tentatively TRBD2 (6 bases). Germline CDR1 reads MNHEY; CDR2 reads SMNVEV (reference sequence). Deletions cut 8 bases from V and 4 bases from J, with 6 bases between. The CDR3 spans 12 residues.